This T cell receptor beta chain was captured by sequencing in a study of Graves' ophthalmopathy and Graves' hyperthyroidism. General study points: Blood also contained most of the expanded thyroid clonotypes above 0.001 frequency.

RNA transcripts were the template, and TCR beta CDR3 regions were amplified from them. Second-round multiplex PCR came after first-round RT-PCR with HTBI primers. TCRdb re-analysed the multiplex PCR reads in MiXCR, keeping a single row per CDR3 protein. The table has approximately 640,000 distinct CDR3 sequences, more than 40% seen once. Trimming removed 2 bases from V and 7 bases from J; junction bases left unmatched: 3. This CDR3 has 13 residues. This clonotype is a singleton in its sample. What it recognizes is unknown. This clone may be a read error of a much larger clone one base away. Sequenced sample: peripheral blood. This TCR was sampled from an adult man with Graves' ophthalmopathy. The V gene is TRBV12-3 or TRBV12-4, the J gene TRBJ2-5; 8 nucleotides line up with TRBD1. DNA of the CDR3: TGTGCCAGCAGTTTATCCGACAGGGGGACCCAGTACTTC. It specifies CASSLSDRGTQYF.